This entry features one T cell receptor beta chain sequence. The repertoire was sequenced with immunoSEQ multiplex PCR; TCRdb's copy has only in-frame clones and lacks some. In the table there are some 70,000 clones, around four fifths of which are singletons. The data belong to a study of radiotherapy plus CTLA-4 blockade in lung cancer. Focal radiation plus CTLA-4 blockade with ipilimumab was administered to patients who had chemo-refractory metastatic non-small-cell lung cancer. CDR1 and CDR2 (germline): MNHNS, SASEGT. Trimming pared 7 bases from V and 3 bases from J, leaving 13 bases between. The CDR3 sequence is 13 residues long.

This specimen consisted of peripheral blood, obtained from a patient treated with radiotherapy plus ipilimumab. The chain couples TRBV6-1 to TRBJ2-7; D unresolved. The TCR was taken from a human donor with non-small cell lung cancer who had a partial response to radiotherapy plus ipilimumab. The DNA for the CDR3 is TGTGCCAGCACCGTACAACGTTACTACGAGCAGTACTTC. The encoded protein is CASTVQRYYEQYF.